This is a list of T cell receptor beta chains from one sample in a study of blood T cell repertoires in COVID-19. The data were produced by immunoSEQ multiplex PCR, yet TCRdb's version contains in-frame clones alone and is incomplete. Here the sample spans 90,000 to 120,000 clones, 88% being singletons. The sample comprised peripheral blood. The receptor source for this set is a man aged 45-65 years with active or convalescent COVID-19. The CDR3 runs from the conserved cysteine through the conserved F or W. A D gene is named only where the DNA matches it firmly. Clone sizes are given selectively: once, few, many, or a class where the clone is expanded.

16 | few | TRBD2 | TRBJ2-3 | TRBV9 | TGTGCCAGCTGTGGTTCTAGCGGGAGGACGGCAGATACGCAGTATTTT | CASCGSSGRTADTQYF
17 | . | TRBD2 | TRBJ2-7 | TRBV7-2 | TGTGCCAGCAGCTTCGGGGGACTAGCGGGAGGTAAAAACGAGCAGTACTTC | CASSFGGLAGGKNEQYF
14 | . | . | TRBJ1-3 | TRBV30 | TGTGCCTGGAGTGTACAAACAGGGGGAAACACCATATATTTT | CAWSVQTGGNTIYF
19 | once | TRBD1 | TRBJ2-3 | TRBV5-4 | TGTGCCAGTCAGGGGGCGGACCCACCCAATACTGCTAGCACAGATACGCAGTATTTT | CASQGADPPNTASTDTQYF
13 | . | TRBD1 | TRBJ1-2 | TRBV5-1 | TGCGCCAGCAGCTTGGGGACAGGGCCTGGCTACACCTTC | CASSLGTGPGYTF
14 | . | . | TRBJ2-7 | TRBV21-1 | . | CASSPVGQGNEQYF
15 | . | . | TRBJ2-7 | TRBV19 | TGTGCCAGTAGTATTCTTTTCGGGAGCCACTCCGAGCAGTACTTC | CASSILFGSHSEQYF
15 | . | TRBD2 | TRBJ2-7 | TRBV19 | TGTGCCAGTAGTATCCCGGGAGGGTTGGCCTACGAGCAGTACTTC | CASSIPGGLAYEQYF
14 | . | TRBD1 | TRBJ2-7 | TRBV27 | TGTGCCAGCAGTTTATCTCTCTCAGGGGGCGAGCAGTACTTC | CASSLSLSGGEQYF
16 | . | TRBD2 | TRBJ2-7 | TRBV7-8 | TGTGCCAGCAGCTTAAGCCGGGGGACTAGCGGGAGGGAGCAGTACTTC | CASSLSRGTSGREQYF
13 | . | TRBD1 | TRBJ2-7 | TRBV2 | TGTGCCAGCAGCCGAGACAGGGAAGACGAGCAGTACTTC | CASSRDREDEQYF
14 | . | . | TRBJ2-7 | TRBV7-9 | TGTGCCAGCAGCTTAGGAGGGTATTTCTACGAGCAGTACTTC | CASSLGGYFYEQYF
12 | . | . | TRBJ2-7 | TRBV6-1 | TGTGCCAGCAGTGAGTCCTACTACGAGCAGTACTTC | CASSESYYEQYF
14 | . | . | TRBJ1-1 | TRBV5-4 | TGTGCCAGCAGCCACCGGGGTGGAGACACTGAAGCTTTCTTT | CASSHRGGDTEAFF
13 | . | TRBD2 | TRBJ2-5 | TRBV29-1 | TGCAGCGTTGTTCCTAGCGGGAAAGAGACCCAGTACTTC | CSVVPSGKETQYF